The clone carrying this TCR beta chain turned up a few times. This entry belongs to a study of blood T cell repertoires in COVID-19. Per the original data handling: Quantification of nucleated cells was approximated via reference gene primer amplification. Method: immunoSEQ multiplex PCR; TCRdb's copy keeps in-frame clones and lacks some. That table supplies the V and J calls and clone size; D and trimming were determined from the DNA. The sample consists of 35,000 to 55,000 clones, 69% of them appearing once. This CDR3 has 13 residues. V lost 3 bases, J lost 4 bases, and 12 bases lay in between. Germline V lookup: CDR1 GTSNPN, CDR2 SVGIG (reference sequence).

The chain recombines TRBV30 with TRBJ2-5, with a possible D match to TRBD1 (6 bases). This clonotype was sampled from a man at least 80 years old with acute or convalescent COVID-19. The specimen sequenced was peripheral blood. CDR3 nucleotide sequence: TGTGCCTGGAGACAGGGAAGCGGAGAGACCCAGTACTTC. It specifies CAWRQGSGETQYF.